This T cell receptor beta chain was sequenced in a study of blood T cell repertoires in COVID-19. Study as a whole: In each case, the material was cDNA or gDNA derived from T cells, B-cell-depleted T cells, or PBMCs.

Trimming cost V 2 bases and J 4 bases, with 11 bases left between them. Germline V gene sequence: CDR1 SGHNT, CDR2 YENEEA. The CDR3 consists of 14 residues. TCRdb's copy holds only in-frame clones and misses some; the assay was immunoSEQ multiplex PCR. Altogether 250,000 to 300,000 clones are present, under 90% being singletons, with the ten largest covering around 3.2%. The clonotype comes from a woman younger than 35 with acute or convalescent COVID-19. The sequencing input was peripheral blood. The rearrangement links TRBV11-3 to TRBJ1-1; D unclear. The CDR3 nucleotides are TGTGCCAGCAGCTTATACGGGGAGGGCACTGAAGCTTTCTTT. It is translated as CASSLYGEGTEAFF.